Listed below are T cell receptor beta chains from one sample, sequenced in a study of T cells in Graves' hyperthyroidism and ophthalmopathy. In TCRdb, the multiplex PCR reads were re-called with MiXCR into one record per CDR3 protein. The data contain a few hundred thousand distinct CDR3 sequences, roughly 25% of them singletons. Specimen: blood. The source is a man over 45 with Graves' hyperthyroidism. CDR3s leave out the opening cysteine and the closing phenylalanine or tryptophan.

>16|TRBV10-3|TRBJ2-3
AISEKATSGSGTDTQY
>12|TRBV2|TRBJ1-6
ASKPPTGRSPLH
>13|TRBV27|TRBJ2-1
ASSLYREVPNEQF
>14|TRBV7-9|TRBJ2-5
ASSLARSFGKETQY
>12|TRBV3-1|TRBJ2-7
ASSNNYGSYEQY
>12|TRBV6-1|TRBJ2-2
ASSELAQAGELF
>13|TRBV7-9|TRBJ1-1
ASSFGDRGSTEAF
>11|TRBV6-5|TRBJ2-3
ASSYSWGLGWY
>13|TRBV18|TRBJ1-5
ASSRSGTDHQPQH
>13|TRBV6-2/TRBV6-3|TRBJ1-6
ASRTGITLGSPLH
>14|TRBV20-1|TRBJ2-1
SAELRTSGSYNEQF
>12|TRBV15|TRBJ1-1
ATSRETGGTEAF
>9|TRBV11-3|TRBJ1-1
ASSPGSAAF
>10|TRBV10-2|TRBJ2-7
ASSAAAYEQY
>15|TRBV27|TRBJ2-2
ASSFQWTGKLTGELF
>14|TRBV18|TRBJ2-3
ASSPPTTGGFYTQY
>12|TRBV29-1|TRBJ1-2
SVAADRSGYGYT
>14|TRBV5-1|TRBJ2-7
ASSLDTGTGYHEQY
>13|TRBV7-8|TRBJ2-1
ASSTSGRDNNEQF
>11|TRBV3-1|TRBJ1-1
ASSRALNTEAF
>11|TRBV20-1|TRBJ1-4
SARRGNDEKLF
>13|TRBV29-1|TRBJ2-1
SVEGISGNYNEQF
>13|TRBV30|TRBJ2-6
AWSGGPSGANVLT
>12|TRBV7-9|TRBJ2-7
ASSFTGRSHEQY
>13|TRBV6-1|TRBJ2-7
ASSPARGVSYEQY
>11|TRBV3-1|TRBJ2-5
ASSQGGIETQY
>9|TRBV10-2|TRBJ2-7
ASKLVGEQY
>12|TRBV7-8|TRBJ1-6
ASSIRQPNSPLH
>14|TRBV9|TRBJ2-7
ASSVPLAGEAYEQY
>13|TRBV6-2/TRBV6-3|TRBJ2-3
ASSYSYTSTDTQY
>14|TRBV7-9|TRBJ2-4
ASSSLAGVSGNIQY
>15|TRBV30|TRBJ2-1
AWSVPGSGRARHERF
>11|TRBV28|TRBJ2-7
ASSPITGYEQY
>15|TRBV4-2|TRBJ1-2
ASSQEAALQGAKGYT
>12|TRBV4-1|TRBJ1-5
ASSQEPRVQPQH
>12|TRBV20-1|TRBJ1-4
SALGTDNNEKLF
>13|TRBV6-1|TRBJ1-2
ASSRMTAFTGGYT
>11|TRBV24-1|TRBJ2-1
ATRSGWGDEQF
>13|TRBV9|TRBJ2-3
ASSDGTGHTDTQY
>12|TRBV7-3|TRBJ2-1
ASSFGPGEGEQF
>11|TRBV6-1|TRBJ1-6
ASSSGEYSPLH
>10|TRBV19|TRBJ2-7
ASSIRAWEQY
>10|TRBV13|TRBJ2-7
ASSFRGDEQY
>10|TRBV6-1|TRBJ1-2
ASTPGQGSYT
>13|TRBV5-1|TRBJ2-2
ASSLRLAGSGELF
>13|TRBV12-5|TRBJ2-3
ASGLGRVSTDTQY
>11|TRBV29-1|TRBJ1-5
SVGTGINQPQH
>13|TRBV29-1|TRBJ2-3
SVRTSGTSTDTQY
>12|TRBV30|TRBJ1-2
AWSGQGAFHGYT